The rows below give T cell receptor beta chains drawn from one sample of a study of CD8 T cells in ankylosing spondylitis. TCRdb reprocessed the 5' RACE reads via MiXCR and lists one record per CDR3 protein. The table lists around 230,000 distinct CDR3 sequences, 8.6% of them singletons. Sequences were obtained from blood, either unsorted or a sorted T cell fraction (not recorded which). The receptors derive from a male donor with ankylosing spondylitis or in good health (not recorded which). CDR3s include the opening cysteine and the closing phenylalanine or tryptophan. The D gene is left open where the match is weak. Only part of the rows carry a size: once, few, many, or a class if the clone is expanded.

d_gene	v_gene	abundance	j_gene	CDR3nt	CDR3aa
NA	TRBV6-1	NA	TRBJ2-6	TGTGCCAGCGATAAGGAGATTGGACGGGCGGCTGGGGCCAACGTCCTGACTTTC	CASDKEIGRAAGANVLTF
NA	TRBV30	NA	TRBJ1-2	TGTGCCTGGAGTGCGGTTGGCAGGGTTAGCTATGGCTACACCTTC	CAWSAVGRVSYGYTF
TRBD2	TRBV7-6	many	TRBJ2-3	TGTGCCAGCACCTTAGCGGGAGCCCGCACAGATACGCAGTATTTT	CASTLAGARTDTQYF
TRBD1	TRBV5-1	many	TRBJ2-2	TGCGCCAGCAGCGAAGGGACAGGGAACACCGGGGAGCTGTTTTTT	CASSEGTGNTGELFF
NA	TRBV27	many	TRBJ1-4	TGTGCCAGCAGTCCCGCGGCCCCCACAGGGGAAAAACTGTTTTTT	CASSPAAPTGEKLFF
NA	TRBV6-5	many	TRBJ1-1	TGTGCCAGCAGTTACACGGGAGGCACTGAAGCTTTCTTT	CASSYTGGTEAFF
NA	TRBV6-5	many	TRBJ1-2	TGTGCCAGCAGTTCCTTCAACAATAACTATGGCTACACCTTC	CASSSFNNNYGYTF
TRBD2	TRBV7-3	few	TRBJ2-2	TGTGCCAGCAGCCACACGGGACTAGCGGCCGGGGAGCTGTTTTTT	CASSHTGLAAGELFF
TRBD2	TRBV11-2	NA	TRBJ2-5	TGTGCCAGCAGCCCCGGACTAGCGGGGAGGGAGACCCAGTACTTC	CASSPGLAGRETQYF
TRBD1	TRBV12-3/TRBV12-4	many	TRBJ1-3	TGTGCCAGCAGAAAGACAGGGGTTGGAAACACCATATATTTT	CASRKTGVGNTIYF
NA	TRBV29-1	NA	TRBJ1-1	TGCAGCGCCTACGGGGGTGAAGCTTTCTTT	CSAYGGEAFF
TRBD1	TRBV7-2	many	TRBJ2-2	TGTGCCAGCAAAGACAGGGGGTACACCGGGGAGCTGTTTTTT	CASKDRGYTGELFF
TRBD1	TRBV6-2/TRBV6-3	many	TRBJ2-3	TGTGCCAGCAGTCCCCGGGACAGGGAGGAAGGAGATACGCAGTATTTT	CASSPRDREEGDTQYF
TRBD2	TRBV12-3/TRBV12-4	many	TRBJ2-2	TGTGCCAGCAGTTCCCTAGCGGGAGACACCGGGGAGCTGTTTTTT	CASSSLAGDTGELFF
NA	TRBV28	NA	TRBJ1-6	TGTGCCAGCAGTTTGTACAGTACTAATTCACCCCTCCACTTT	CASSLYSTNSPLHF
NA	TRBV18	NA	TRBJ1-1	TGTGCCGGCTCACCCCCGGGAGGGTTGGGACGCTCTGAAGCTTTCTTT	CAGSPPGGLGRSEAFF
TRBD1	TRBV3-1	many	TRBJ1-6	TGTGCCAGCAGCCAGGCGACAGGGCAGAATTCACCCCTCCACTTT	CASSQATGQNSPLHF
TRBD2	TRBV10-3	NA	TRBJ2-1	TGTGCCACCAGTAGCGGGGGGCTGGGGAATGAGCAGTTCTTC	CATSSGGLGNEQFF
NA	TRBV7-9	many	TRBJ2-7	TGTGCCAGCAACGGCGTCTCCTACGAGCAGTACTTC	CASNGVSYEQYF
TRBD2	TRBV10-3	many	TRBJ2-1	TGTGCCATCAGTGAGTCGGAAGCGGGAGGGCCTGAGGGGTTCTTC	CAISESEAGGPEGFF
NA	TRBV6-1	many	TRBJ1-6	TGTGCCAGCAGGAGGCTAAGGGCGGATTCACCCCTCCACTTT	CASRRLRADSPLHF
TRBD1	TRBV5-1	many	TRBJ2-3	TGCGCCAGCACCGACAGGGGGCGTGATACGCAGTATTTT	CASTDRGRDTQYF
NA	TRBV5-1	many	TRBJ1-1	TGCGCCAGCAGCTTGGAGCCGGGATCGAACACTGAAGCTTTCTTT	CASSLEPGSNTEAFF
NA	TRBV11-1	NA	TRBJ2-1	TGTGCCAGCAGCTTAGCGCTGAAGTCTCCCGGCCAATTTTTTTCCTACAATGAGCAGTTCTTC	CASSLALKSPGQFFSYNEQFF
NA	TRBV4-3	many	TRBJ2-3	TGCGCCAGCAGCCATCTCCTGGGGCGGGGCACAACCACAGATACGCAGTATTTT	CASSHLLGRGTTTDTQYF
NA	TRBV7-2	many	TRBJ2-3	TGTGCCAGCAGCTTTCAGGGTGGAGTCGGCACAGATACGCAGTATTTT	CASSFQGGVGTDTQYF
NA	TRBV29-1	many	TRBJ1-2	TGCAGCGTTTTGTCAGGGAATGGCTACACCTTC	CSVLSGNGYTF
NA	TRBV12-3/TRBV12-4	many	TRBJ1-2	TGTGCCAGCAGTTTAGTAGTAGGAAACAGGGCGAACTATGGCTACACCTTC	CASSLVVGNRANYGYTF
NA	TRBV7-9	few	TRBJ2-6	TGTGCCAGCAGCTCCCGGCAGCTCTCTGGGGCCAACGTCCTGACTTTC	CASSSRQLSGANVLTF
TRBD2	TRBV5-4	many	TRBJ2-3	TGTGCCAGCAGCCGGAAGACTAGCGGGAATAGAGCTACGCAGTATTTT	CASSRKTSGNRATQYF
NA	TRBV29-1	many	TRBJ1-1	TGCAGCGTAACGAGGAACACTGAAGCTTTCTTT	CSVTRNTEAFF
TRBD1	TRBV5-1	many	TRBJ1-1	TGCGCCAGCAGCATCGGACAGGGGCCAATGAACACTGAAGCTTTCTTT	CASSIGQGPMNTEAFF
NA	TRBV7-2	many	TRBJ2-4	TGTGCCAGCAGCCCCTTATGGGGGGCCAAAAACATTCAGTACTTC	CASSPLWGAKNIQYF
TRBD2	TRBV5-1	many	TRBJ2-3	TGCGCCAGCAGCACTCGGACTAGCGGGGGGTCAGATACGCAGTATTTT	CASSTRTSGGSDTQYF
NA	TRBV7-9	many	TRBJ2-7	TGTGCCAGCAGCTTCCGGGACTTTACCTACGAGCAGTACTTC	CASSFRDFTYEQYF
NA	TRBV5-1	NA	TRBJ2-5	TGCGCCAGCAGCTTGGAGGCAGGGGCATTGGAGACCCAGTACTTC	CASSLEAGALETQYF
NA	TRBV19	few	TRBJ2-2	TGTGCCAGTAGTATGGTGCAGGGGACCGGGGAGCTGTTTTTT	CASSMVQGTGELFF
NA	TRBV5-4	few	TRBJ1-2	TGTGCCAGCAGCTTGAGGACCGATAACTATGGCTACACCTTC	CASSLRTDNYGYTF
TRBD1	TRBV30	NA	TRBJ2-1	TGTGCCTGGTCCCAGCAGGGGGACGGTTCTTACAATGAGCAGTTCTTC	CAWSQQGDGSYNEQFF
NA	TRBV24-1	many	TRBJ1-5	TGTGCCACCAGTGAAACCGCCCATGGGCCCCAGCATTTT	CATSETAHGPQHF
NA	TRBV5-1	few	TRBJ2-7	TGCGCCAGCAGCTTGGGGGTAGCAGGGGTCCCGTACGAGCAGTACTTC	CASSLGVAGVPYEQYF
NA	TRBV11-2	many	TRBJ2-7	TGTGCCAGCAGCTTAGACCAGAGGGTCTACGAGCAGTACTTC	CASSLDQRVYEQYF
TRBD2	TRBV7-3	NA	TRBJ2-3	TGTGCCAGCAGCTCATCCGGGGGGGACGGGGATACGCAGTATTTT	CASSSSGGDGDTQYF
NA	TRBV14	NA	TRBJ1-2	TGTGCCAGCAGCCAAGACGCCTTAGGGGGAACTCGTAACTATGGCTACACCTTC	CASSQDALGGTRNYGYTF
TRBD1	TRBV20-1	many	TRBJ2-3	TGCAGTGCAACCAGGGGGCGCGGAGATACGCAGTATTTT	CSATRGRGDTQYF
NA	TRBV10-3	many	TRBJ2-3	TGTGCCACTACAGGATCTAGCACAGATACGCAGTATTTT	CATTGSSTDTQYF
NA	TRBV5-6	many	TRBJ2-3	TGTGCCAGCAGCCCTCGGACGGAAGATACGCAGTATTTT	CASSPRTEDTQYF